This T cell receptor beta chain was obtained from a study of post-analysis software for immune sequencing data. Study context: Both relapsing-remitting and secondary progressive multiple sclerosis featured among the disease courses, as did progressive-relapsing multiple sclerosis.

Unique molecular identifiers were carried by the TCR beta cDNA libraries. Between about 0.85 and 10 million T cells gave rise to around 500,000 cDNA molecules. TCRdb re-derived calls from the PCR reads in MiXCR, one entry per CDR3 protein. The sample lists fewer than 850,000 distinct CDR3 sequences; roughly 27% were seen once. General study findings and limits: TRBV5-6, TRBV5-1 and TRBV20-1 were among four to six TRBV segments more frequent in patients than controls. Controls significantly exceeded multiple sclerosis patients in normalized Chao1 diversity.

Comments on this clonotype: Its antigen is not identified.

The CDR3 is made up of 17 amino acids. V gave up 0 bases and J gave up 2 bases, with 14 bases separating them. CDR1 is KGHSH, CDR2 LQKENI, per germline. What was sequenced was blood. The rearrangement links TRBV18 to TRBJ1-5; perhaps TRBD1 as D (5 bases). This TCR was recovered from a girl between 10 and 17 years old with multiple sclerosis. CDR3 amino acids: CASSPPAGRGGNQPQHF. In DNA, the CDR3 is TGTGCCAGCTCACCACCCGCAGGACGGGGCGGCAATCAGCCCCAGCATTTT.